Below, 8 T cell receptor beta chains from the same sample are listed, as sequenced in a study of CD8+CD57+ T cells in acquired aplastic anemia. Genomic DNA templated the TCR beta VDJ and CDR3 profiling. TCRdb itself ran the reads through MiXCR, one entry per CDR3 protein. Altogether some 170,000 distinct CDR3 sequences are present, around 60% being singletons, with the ten largest covering under 55%. Sequenced patients had shown CD8+CD57+ cell expansion by flow cytometry. Material: sorted CD4+, CD8+, or CD8+CD57+ T cells (not recorded which) from PBMCs. These receptors were collected from a human donor with aplastic anemia.

This clonotype was picked up a small number of times. The CDR3 loop is CASSGRNTGTGYEQYF. The DNA for the CDR3 is TGTGCCAGCAGTGGACGAAACACCGGGACGGGCTACGAGCAGTACTTC. The chain carries TRBV25-1 and TRBJ2-7; D might be TRBD1 or TRBD2, each matching 5 bases. The CDR3 has 16 amino acids. Germline values: CDR1 MGHDK, CDR2 SYGVNS. Trimming left V 4 bases short and J 3 bases short, with 19 bases between.

Details on this clonotype: One junction end does not reproduce the germline sequence, and a read error may be involved. CDR3 sequence (DNA): TGCGCCAGCAGCATGGGACAGGACCACGAGCAGTACTTC. Translation gives CASSMGQDHEQYF. The chain recombines TRBV7-9 with TRBJ2-7, with 8 bases that match TRBD1. CDR1 is SEHNR, CDR2 FQNEAQ, per germline (reference sequence). The CDR3 is made up of 13 amino acids.

The chain is built from TRBV7-6 and TRBJ1-2; the D is unclear. Trimming pared 5 bases from V and 3 bases from J, leaving 13 bases between. CDR1 is SGHVS and CDR2 is FNYEAQ in the germline V gene. The CDR3 totals 14 residues. CDR3 sequence (DNA): TGTGCCAGCAGCCCGGGTGCGGTGGACTATGGCTACACCTTC. It codes for CASSPGAVDYGYTF.

This clonotype was seen ten or more times. This chain uses TRBV19 with TRBJ1-2; 7 nucleotides line up with TRBD1. V gave up 6 bases and J gave up 8 bases; unmatched junction bases: 12. The CDR3 loop spans 14 amino acids. The germline V gene encodes CDR1 LNHDA and CDR2 SQIVND (reference sequence). The CDR3 sequence is CASSSDRELEGYTF. The CDR3 bases are TGTGCCAGTAGCTCCGACAGGGAATTGGAAGGCTACACCTTC.

As concerns this clonotype: Compared with germline, one end of the junction differs, possibly owing to a read error. This chain links TRBV29-1 with TRBJ1-3; 7 bases line up with TRBD1. Germline V lookup: CDR1 SQVTM, CDR2 ANQGSEA. The CDR3 length is 12 residues. CDR3 sequence reads: CSATGTGSTIYF. The DNA for the CDR3 is TGCAGCGCGACAGGGACTGGAAGCACCATATATTTT. Based on the CDR3 plus reference TRBV29-1 and TRBJ1-3, the full variable domain is SAVISQKPSRDICQRGTSLTIQCQVDSQVTMMFWYRQQPGQSLTLIATANQGSEATYESGFVIDKFPISRPNLTFSTLTVSNMSPEDSSIYLCSATGTGSTIYFGEGSWLTVV.

A single count supports this clonotype. V and J are TRBV15 and TRBJ1-4; D gene unclear. The V gene lost 0 bases and the J gene lost 4 bases, with 9 bases spanning the gap. The germline CDR1 and CDR2 sequences are LNHNV and YYDKDF (reference sequence). The CDR3 covers 15 residues. The CDR3 sequence is CATSRDGRFNEKLFF. The CDR3 coding sequence is TGTGCCACCAGCAGAGATGGCCGGTTTAATGAAAAACTGTTTTTT.

The V and J genes are TRBV7-3 and TRBJ1-2; D might be TRBD1 (6 bases). The V gene's germline CDR1 is SGHTA and CDR2 FQGTGA. CDR3 length equals 12 residues. The V gene lost 6 bases and the J gene lost 5 bases, with 10 bases spanning the gap. The CDR3 DNA sequence: TGTGCCAGCAGTTTCCAGGGGTATGGCTACACCTTC. Its translation is CASSFQGYGYTF.

CDR3 in DNA: TGTGCCATCAGTGACCGGGTGGCAGATACGCAGTATTTT. Translating it yields CAISDRVADTQYF. The V and J genes are TRBV10-3 and TRBJ2-3, with no clear D. The germline CDR1 and CDR2 sequences are ENHRY and SYGVKD. The CDR3 runs 13 residues. V was trimmed by 3 bases and J by 4 bases, leaving 8 bases between them.